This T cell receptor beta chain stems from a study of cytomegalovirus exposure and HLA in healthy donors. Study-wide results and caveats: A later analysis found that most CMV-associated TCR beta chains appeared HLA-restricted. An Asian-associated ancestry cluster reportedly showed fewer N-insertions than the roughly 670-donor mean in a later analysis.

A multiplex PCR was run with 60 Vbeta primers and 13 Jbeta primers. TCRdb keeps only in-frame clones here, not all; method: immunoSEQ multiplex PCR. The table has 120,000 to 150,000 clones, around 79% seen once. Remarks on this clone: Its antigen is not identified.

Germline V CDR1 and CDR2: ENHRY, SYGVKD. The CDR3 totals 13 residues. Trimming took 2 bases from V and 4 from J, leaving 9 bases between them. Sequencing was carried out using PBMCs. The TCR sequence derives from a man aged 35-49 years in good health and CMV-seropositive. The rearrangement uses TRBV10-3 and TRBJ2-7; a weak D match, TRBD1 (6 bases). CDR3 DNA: TGTGCCATCAGTGAGGTTCAGGGGTACGAGCAGTACTTC. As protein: CAISEVQGYEQYF.